A selection of T cell receptor beta chains follows, all from one sample in a study of T cells in localized non-small cell lung cancer. Sequencing was performed with immunoSEQ multiplex PCR; in TCRdb, only in-frame clones are kept and a portion is missing. The sample has just over 20,000 clones; around 84% are singletons. Sequenced here: peripheral blood, sampled before any cancer treatment. The source is a man aged 40 to 70 with stage I lung adenocarcinoma. The CDR3 runs from the conserved cysteine through the conserved F or W. D genes are given only for firm matches. Rows may omit the clone size; those that give it use once, few, many or a size class.

j_call: TRBJ2-1; clone_size: NA; v_call: TRBV7-9; d_call: TRBD2; cdr3_aa: CASSPLGGDGREQFF; cdr3_nt: TGTGCCAGCAGCCCCCTGGGGGGGGACGGGCGTGAGCAGTTCTTC
j_call: TRBJ1-5; clone_size: NA; v_call: TRBV19; d_call: NA; cdr3_aa: CASSTQGDQPQHF; cdr3_nt: TGTGCCAGTAGTACACAGGGCGATCAGCCCCAGCATTTT
j_call: TRBJ2-7; clone_size: few; v_call: TRBV5-8; d_call: TRBD1; cdr3_aa: CASSLLATGEAYYEQYF; cdr3_nt: TGTGCCAGCAGCTTGTTGGCGACAGGGGAGGCTTACTACGAGCAGTACTTC
j_call: TRBJ2-7; clone_size: NA; v_call: TRBV23-1; d_call: NA; cdr3_aa: CASSQSKRDPYEQYF; cdr3_nt: TGCGCCAGCAGTCAATCGAAAAGGGACCCCTACGAGCAGTACTTC
j_call: TRBJ2-7; clone_size: NA; v_call: TRBV7-9; d_call: NA; cdr3_aa: CASSPLGEQYF; cdr3_nt: TGTGCCAGCAGCCCCCTAGGGGAGCAGTACTTC
j_call: TRBJ2-7; clone_size: NA; v_call: TRBV7-8; d_call: TRBD1; cdr3_aa: CASSWGQSYEQYF; cdr3_nt: TGTGCCAGCAGCTGGGGACAGTCCTACGAGCAGTACTTC
j_call: TRBJ2-3; clone_size: NA; v_call: TRBV4-1; d_call: TRBD1; cdr3_aa: CASSQVGTGGADTQYF; cdr3_nt: TGCGCCAGCAGCCAAGTAGGGACAGGGGGCGCAGATACGCAGTATTTT
j_call: TRBJ1-1; clone_size: NA; v_call: TRBV28; d_call: NA; cdr3_aa: CASKGEETEAFF; cdr3_nt: TGTGCCAGCAAAGGGGAGGAGACTGAAGCTTTCTTT
j_call: TRBJ2-3; clone_size: NA; v_call: TRBV9; d_call: TRBD2; cdr3_aa: CASSVGGADTQYF; cdr3_nt: TGTGCCAGCAGCGTCGGGGGGGCAGATACGCAGTATTTT
j_call: TRBJ2-5; clone_size: NA; v_call: TRBV7-2; d_call: NA; cdr3_aa: CASSPRDQSTQYF; cdr3_nt: TGTGCCAGCAGCCCCAGGGACCAGAGCACCCAGTACTTC
j_call: TRBJ1-3; clone_size: NA; v_call: TRBV4-2; d_call: TRBD1; cdr3_aa: CASSLRGTGAPVSGNTIYF; cdr3_nt: TGTGCCAGCAGCCTCAGGGGGACAGGGGCCCCAGTCTCTGGAAACACCATATATTTT
j_call: TRBJ1-4; clone_size: NA; v_call: TRBV4-2; d_call: TRBD1; cdr3_aa: CASSQGLANWDRVATNEKLFF; cdr3_nt: TGTGCCAGCAGCCAAGGATTGGCTAACTGGGACAGGGTTGCAACTAATGAAAAACTGTTTTTT
j_call: TRBJ2-1; clone_size: NA; v_call: TRBV7-3; d_call: NA; cdr3_aa: CASSPDGSYNEQFF; cdr3_nt: TGTGCCAGCAGCCCTGACGGTTCCTACAATGAGCAGTTCTTC
j_call: TRBJ2-4; clone_size: NA; v_call: TRBV5-4; d_call: NA; cdr3_aa: CASSDERSKNIQYF; cdr3_nt: TGTGCCAGCAGCGACGAGCGGTCCAAAAACATTCAGTACTTC
j_call: TRBJ1-6; clone_size: few; v_call: TRBV30; d_call: NA; cdr3_aa: CAWSSSGAYSPLHF; cdr3_nt: TGTGCCTGGAGTTCGAGTGGGGCCTATTCACCCCTCCACTTT
j_call: TRBJ1-1; clone_size: few; v_call: TRBV5-6; d_call: NA; cdr3_aa: CASSSYSEAFF; cdr3_nt: TGTGCCAGCAGCTCCTACAGTGAAGCTTTCTTT
j_call: TRBJ2-3; clone_size: NA; v_call: TRBV5-1; d_call: NA; cdr3_aa: CASSLERGTDTQYF; cdr3_nt: TGCGCCAGCAGCTTGGAAAGGGGGACAGATACGCAGTATTTT
j_call: TRBJ1-2; clone_size: NA; v_call: TRBV9; d_call: TRBD1; cdr3_aa: CASSPVDRAYGYTF; cdr3_nt: TGTGCCAGCAGCCCCGTGGACAGGGCCTATGGCTACACCTTC
j_call: TRBJ2-5; clone_size: once; v_call: TRBV11-2; d_call: TRBD2; cdr3_aa: CASSSTSGGTDQYF; cdr3_nt: TGTGCCAGCAGCTCCACTAGCGGGGGGACCGACCAGTACTTC
j_call: TRBJ1-5; clone_size: NA; v_call: TRBV28; d_call: NA; cdr3_aa: CASSPQGSHQPQHF; cdr3_nt: TGTGCCAGCAGTCCCCAAGGATCCCATCAGCCCCAGCATTTT
j_call: TRBJ2-1; clone_size: NA; v_call: TRBV28; d_call: NA; cdr3_aa: CASSPPATGYNEQFF; cdr3_nt: TGTGCCAGCAGTCCCCCCGCGACGGGGTACAATGAGCAGTTCTTC
j_call: TRBJ2-7; clone_size: few; v_call: TRBV5-1; d_call: NA; cdr3_aa: CASSLKGIDEQYF; cdr3_nt: TGCGCCAGCAGCTTGAAGGGAATAGACGAGCAGTACTTC
j_call: TRBJ1-5; clone_size: NA; v_call: TRBV7-2; d_call: NA; cdr3_aa: CASSLSLSQAYNQPQHF; cdr3_nt: TGTGCCAGCAGCTTATCCTTATCACAGGCTTACAATCAGCCCCAGCATTTT
j_call: TRBJ2-3; clone_size: NA; v_call: TRBV9; d_call: TRBD1; cdr3_aa: CASSSGSTGGRTDTQYF; cdr3_nt: TGTGCCAGCAGTTCCGGATCGACAGGGGGCCGCACAGATACGCAGTATTTT
j_call: TRBJ1-2; clone_size: NA; v_call: TRBV19; d_call: NA; cdr3_aa: CASSISIRYGYTF; cdr3_nt: TGTGCCAGTAGTATAAGCATACGCTATGGCTACACCTTC
j_call: TRBJ2-5; clone_size: medium-sized; v_call: TRBV2; d_call: TRBD2; cdr3_aa: CASSEGGAGGETQYF; cdr3_nt: TGTGCCAGCAGTGAAGGAGGGGCGGGGGGAGAGACCCAGTACTTC
j_call: TRBJ1-5; clone_size: NA; v_call: TRBV5-6; d_call: NA; cdr3_aa: CASSLAANQPQHF; cdr3_nt: TGTGCCAGCAGCTTGGCTGCCAATCAGCCCCAGCATTTT
j_call: TRBJ2-1; clone_size: NA; v_call: TRBV7-9; d_call: NA; cdr3_aa: CASSWSAGSRGEQFF; cdr3_nt: TGTGCCAGCAGCTGGTCAGCCGGGAGCCGAGGGGAGCAGTTCTTC
j_call: TRBJ2-7; clone_size: NA; v_call: TRBV6-1; d_call: NA; cdr3_aa: CASSEEGPTYEQYF; cdr3_nt: TGTGCCAGCAGTGAGGAGGGCCCAACCTACGAGCAGTACTTC
j_call: TRBJ2-3; clone_size: NA; v_call: TRBV5-1; d_call: NA; cdr3_aa: CASSSASTDTQYF; cdr3_nt: TGCGCCAGCAGCTCTGCTAGCACAGATACGCAGTATTTT
j_call: TRBJ2-3; clone_size: NA; v_call: TRBV7-8; d_call: NA; cdr3_aa: CASSRRTKYEADTQYF; cdr3_nt: TGTGCCAGCAGCCGTAGGACTAAATACGAAGCAGATACGCAGTATTTT
j_call: TRBJ2-7; clone_size: NA; v_call: TRBV5-6; d_call: NA; cdr3_aa: CASALGSSYEQYF; cdr3_nt: TGTGCCAGCGCCCTGGGTAGCTCCTACGAGCAGTACTTC
j_call: TRBJ2-3; clone_size: once; v_call: TRBV10-2; d_call: TRBD2; cdr3_aa: CASSEFRLAGWGNTDTQYF; cdr3_nt: TGCGCCAGCAGCGAATTTCGACTAGCGGGATGGGGGAACACAGATACGCAGTATTTT
j_call: TRBJ1-4; clone_size: NA; v_call: TRBV4-3; d_call: TRBD1; cdr3_aa: CASSQQTGAGVNEKLFF; cdr3_nt: TGCGCCAGCAGCCAACAGACAGGGGCGGGGGTTAATGAAAAACTGTTTTTT
j_call: TRBJ2-7; clone_size: NA; v_call: TRBV6-5; d_call: NA; cdr3_aa: CASSYSQRTYEQYF; cdr3_nt: TGTGCCAGCAGTTACTCGCAGCGGACCTACGAGCAGTACTTC
j_call: TRBJ2-7; clone_size: few; v_call: TRBV9; d_call: NA; cdr3_aa: CASSVGGRDEQYF; cdr3_nt: TGTGCCAGCAGCGTAGGAGGCCGGGACGAGCAGTACTTC
j_call: TRBJ2-1; clone_size: NA; v_call: TRBV7-2; d_call: NA; cdr3_aa: CASSLASTPYNEQFF; cdr3_nt: TGTGCCAGCAGCTTAGCCTCCACCCCCTACAATGAGCAGTTCTTC
j_call: TRBJ2-3; clone_size: NA; v_call: TRBV10-2; d_call: NA; cdr3_aa: CASSESPLTDTQYF; cdr3_nt: TGCGCCAGCAGTGAGAGTCCGCTAACAGATACGCAGTATTTT
j_call: TRBJ2-1; clone_size: NA; v_call: TRBV7-3; d_call: NA; cdr3_aa: CASSLIPSSYNEQFF; cdr3_nt: TGTGCCAGCAGCTTAATCCCGAGCTCCTACAATGAGCAGTTCTTC
j_call: TRBJ2-3; clone_size: NA; v_call: TRBV7-2; d_call: NA; cdr3_aa: CASSRDRFTDTQYF; cdr3_nt: TGTGCCAGCAGCCGAGACCGGTTCACAGATACGCAGTATTTT
j_call: TRBJ2-2; clone_size: NA; v_call: TRBV5-1; d_call: TRBD1; cdr3_aa: CASSSEQGAGELFF; cdr3_nt: TGCGCCAGCAGCTCCGAACAGGGGGCCGGGGAGCTGTTTTTT
j_call: TRBJ1-1; clone_size: NA; v_call: TRBV4-2; d_call: NA; cdr3_aa: CASSQEMSVEAFF; cdr3_nt: TGTGCCAGCAGCCAAGAGATGAGTGTTGAAGCTTTCTTT
j_call: TRBJ2-1; clone_size: NA; v_call: TRBV25-1; d_call: NA; cdr3_aa: CASSPPGFSNEQFF; cdr3_nt: TGTGCCAGCAGTCCTCCGGGATTCTCCAATGAGCAGTTCTTC
j_call: TRBJ2-7; clone_size: NA; v_call: TRBV7-9; d_call: NA; cdr3_aa: CASSLVGSRSEQYF; cdr3_nt: TGTGCCAGCAGCTTAGTTGGATCGCGGAGCGAGCAGTACTTC
j_call: TRBJ1-4; clone_size: NA; v_call: TRBV10-3; d_call: NA; cdr3_aa: CAISESVRGNEKLFF; cdr3_nt: TGTGCCATCAGTGAGTCCGTCCGGGGAAATGAAAAACTGTTTTTT
j_call: TRBJ1-4; clone_size: NA; v_call: TRBV28; d_call: TRBD1; cdr3_aa: CASTSLADRNEKLFF; cdr3_nt: TGTGCCAGCACTTCCCTTGCGGACAGGAATGAAAAACTGTTTTTT